This T cell receptor (beta chain) was obtained from a study of cytomegalovirus exposure and HLA in healthy donors. Germline V gives CDR1 SEHNR, CDR2 FQNEAQ (reference sequence). V trimming: 5 bases; J trimming: 0 bases; junction bases outside the gene matches: 4. The CDR3 is 15 residues long. General study results and limits: Among TCR beta chains, those listed as cytomegalovirus-associated numbered over 150.

Comment on this clone: Antigen: not known.

The primer mix had 60 Vbeta and 13 Jbeta primers. The method was immunoSEQ multiplex PCR; TCRdb's version includes in-frame clones alone and lacks a portion of them. This table holds about 43,000 clones, approximately 80% found once. The sample taken for sequencing was PBMCs. This TCR was sampled from a man aged 25-45 years in good health and CMV-seronegative. This chain joins TRBV7-9 and TRBJ1-3, with TRBD1 matching over 7 bases. The CDR3 coding sequence is TGTGCCAGCAGCGCGGGACAGAGCTCTGGAAACACCATATATTTT. It yields the protein CASSAGQSSGNTIYF. Full variable domain (rest looked up from reference TRBV7-9 and TRBJ1-3): DTGVSQNPRHKITKRGQNVTFRCDPISEHNRLYWYRQTLGQGPEFLTYFQNEAQLEKSRLLSDRFSAERPKGSFSTLEIQRTEQGDSAMYLCASSAGQSSGNTIYFGEGSWLTVV.